Listed below are T cell receptor beta chains from one sample, sequenced in a study of T cell repertoires in cytomegalovirus infection. TCRdb reanalysed the reads using MiXCR and keeps one entry per CDR3 protein. The sample consists of hundreds of thousands of distinct CDR3 sequences, roughly a tenth of them appearing once. Sequencing was carried out using PBMCs. These receptors came from a human donor in good health (CMV status not recorded). Some clones in this sample may be carry-over from other donors' samples. CDR3s include the opening cysteine and the closing phenylalanine or tryptophan. A D gene is named only where the DNA matches it firmly.

CDR3	length	V	D
CSATPSSGREADTQYF	16	TRBV20-1	NA
CSVEDIPGSSYNEQFF	16	TRBV29-1	NA
CASSLGWTSGGIDEQFF	17	TRBV11-3	TRBD2
CASSAAGGIDYGYTF	15	TRBV2	NA
CASSHPGETQYF	12	TRBV3-1	NA
CASSKQGKQETQYF	14	TRBV12-3/TRBV12-4	NA
CASSPPGRTNTGELFF	16	TRBV5-6	NA
CSARSQGDTGELFF	14	TRBV20-1	NA
CAMKGSIKGNEQFF	14	TRBV10-3	NA
CASSRDRKQYF	11	TRBV7-2	TRBD1
CASSFLTGELFF	12	TRBV6-2/TRBV6-3	NA
CASSLGTGYEQYF	13	TRBV7-6	TRBD1
CASSEVGGRLGEQYF	15	TRBV2	NA
CASSRMDGSYEQYF	14	TRBV7-9	NA
CASSLVPPRDSNQPQHF	17	TRBV5-1	NA
CASSLYETGNTGELFF	16	TRBV5-5	NA
CASSPGTGLNSPLHF	15	TRBV27	TRBD1
CSVGQGRGSPLHF	13	TRBV29-1	TRBD1
CASSLVFHLDTQYF	14	TRBV7-2	NA
CSASDNEQFF	10	TRBV20-1	NA
CASSLPRIMNTGELFF	16	TRBV5-5	NA
CASSINRAGNQPQHF	15	TRBV13	NA
CSAGLTSGGDNEQFF	15	TRBV20-1	NA
CASTPDFPGVSPLHF	15	TRBV19	NA
CASTPGRTLQRGTEAFF	17	TRBV19	NA
CSARGATDNYGYTF	14	TRBV20-1	NA
CASSPIWGGEKLFF	14	TRBV27	NA
CASSLDRQGSRYTF	14	TRBV7-2	NA
CASSRDARVVFF	12	TRBV14	NA
CASGQGNSPLHF	12	TRBV7-9	NA
CASSIAASYEQYF	13	TRBV19	NA
CASSQARDRRIDTQYF	16	TRBV4-1	TRBD1
CASSQETGYWRGGLYNEQFF	20	TRBV3-1	NA
CSARDRAPRETQYF	14	TRBV20-1	NA
CASSFPSGTGGNIQYF	16	TRBV7-2	TRBD1
CASSSWTGDDYGYTF	15	TRBV7-9	TRBD1
CASSPGIGDTQYF	13	TRBV18	NA
CASSPSLDRVVFTEAFF	17	TRBV2	TRBD1
CASSLDGQGASGYTF	15	TRBV5-1	TRBD1
CASSSGQNQPQHF	13	TRBV12-3/TRBV12-4	NA
CASSPDRAYNEQFF	14	TRBV5-1	TRBD1
CASRGAGGPVETQYF	15	TRBV7-6	TRBD2
CASSSTPGETQYF	13	TRBV12-3/TRBV12-4	NA
CASSPGGVGYTF	12	TRBV2	NA
CSASGRGEGKETQYF	15	TRBV20-1	TRBD2
CASLKGSSGAYTGELFF	17	TRBV28	TRBD2
CAISESRGSGGARMNEQFF	19	TRBV10-3	TRBD2
CASDYVGSPYNTEAFF	16	TRBV19	NA
CASRLDRKAYGYTF	14	TRBV6-5	NA
CSAKRAGDRENYGYTF	16	TRBV20-1	TRBD1
CASRGGRTQYF	11	TRBV6-2/TRBV6-3	NA
CASSLGLAGGRGANVLTF	18	TRBV7-9	TRBD2
CASSSVEGGYTF	12	TRBV7-6	NA
CASSSLRRIGYTF	13	TRBV28	NA